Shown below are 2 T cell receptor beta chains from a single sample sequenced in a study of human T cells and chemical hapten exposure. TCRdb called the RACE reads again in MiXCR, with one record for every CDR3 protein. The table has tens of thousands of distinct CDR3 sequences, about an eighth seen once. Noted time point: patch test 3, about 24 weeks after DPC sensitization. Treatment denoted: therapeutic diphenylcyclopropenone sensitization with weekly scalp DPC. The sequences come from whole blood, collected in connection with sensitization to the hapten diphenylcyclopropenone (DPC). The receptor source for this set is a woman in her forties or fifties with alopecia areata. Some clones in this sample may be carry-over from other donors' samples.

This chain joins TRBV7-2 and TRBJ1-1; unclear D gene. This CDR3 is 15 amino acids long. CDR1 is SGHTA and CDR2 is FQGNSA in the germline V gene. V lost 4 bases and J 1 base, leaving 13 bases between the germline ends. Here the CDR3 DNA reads TGTGCCAGCAGCTGGCCGGGCGAAGGGAACACTGAAGCTTTCTTT. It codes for CASSWPGEGNTEAFF. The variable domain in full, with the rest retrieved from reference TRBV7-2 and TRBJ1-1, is GAGVSQSPSNKVTEKGKDVELRCDPISGHTALYWYRQSLGQGLEFLIYFQGNSAPDKSGLPSDRFSAERTGGSVSTLTIQRTQQEDSAVYLCASSWPGEGNTEAFFGQGTRLTVV.

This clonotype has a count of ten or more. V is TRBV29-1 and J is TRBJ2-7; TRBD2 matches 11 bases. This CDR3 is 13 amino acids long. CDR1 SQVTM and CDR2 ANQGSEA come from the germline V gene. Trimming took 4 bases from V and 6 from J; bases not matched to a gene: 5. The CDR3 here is CSVGVAGGSEQYF. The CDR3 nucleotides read TGCAGCGTTGGAGTAGCGGGAGGGTCCGAGCAGTACTTC.